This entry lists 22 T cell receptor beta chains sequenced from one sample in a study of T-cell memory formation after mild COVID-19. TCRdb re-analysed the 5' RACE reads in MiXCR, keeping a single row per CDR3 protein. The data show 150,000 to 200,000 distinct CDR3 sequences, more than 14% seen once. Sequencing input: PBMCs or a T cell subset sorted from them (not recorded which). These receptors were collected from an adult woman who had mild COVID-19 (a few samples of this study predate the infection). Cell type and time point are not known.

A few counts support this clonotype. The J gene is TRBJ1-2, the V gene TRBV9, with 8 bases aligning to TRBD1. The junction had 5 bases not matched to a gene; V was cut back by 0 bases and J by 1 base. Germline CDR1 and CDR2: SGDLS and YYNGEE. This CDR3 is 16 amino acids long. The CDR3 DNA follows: TGTGCCAGCAGCGTAGACCGGGACAGGATTAACTATGGCTACACCTTC. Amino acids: CASSVDRDRINYGYTF.

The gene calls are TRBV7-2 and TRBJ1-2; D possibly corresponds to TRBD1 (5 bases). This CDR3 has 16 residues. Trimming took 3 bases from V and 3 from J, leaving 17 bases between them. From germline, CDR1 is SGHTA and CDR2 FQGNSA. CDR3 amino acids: CASSFSPLGTDYGYTF. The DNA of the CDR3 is TGTGCCAGCAGCTTCTCTCCTCTCGGGACGGACTATGGCTACACCTTC.

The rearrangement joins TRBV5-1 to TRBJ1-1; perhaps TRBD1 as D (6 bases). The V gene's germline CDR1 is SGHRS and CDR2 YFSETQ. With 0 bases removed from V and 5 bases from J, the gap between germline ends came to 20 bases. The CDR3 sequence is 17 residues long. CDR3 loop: CASSLDSRWGPGTEAFF. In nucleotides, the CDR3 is TGCGCCAGCAGCTTGGACAGTAGATGGGGGCCTGGGACTGAAGCTTTCTTT. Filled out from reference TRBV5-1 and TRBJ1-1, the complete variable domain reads KAGVTQTPRYLIKTRGQQVTLSCSPISGHRSVSWYQQTPGQGLQFLFEYFSETQRNKGNFPGRFSGRQFSNSRSEMNVSTLELGDSALYLCASSLDSRWGPGTEAFFGQGTRLTVV.

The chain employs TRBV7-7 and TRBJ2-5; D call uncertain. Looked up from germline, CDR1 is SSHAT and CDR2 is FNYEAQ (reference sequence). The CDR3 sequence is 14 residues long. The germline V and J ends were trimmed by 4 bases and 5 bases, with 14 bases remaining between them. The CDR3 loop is CASSWLRASETQYF. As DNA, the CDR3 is TGTGCCAGCAGCTGGTTAAGGGCTTCCGAGACCCAGTACTTC. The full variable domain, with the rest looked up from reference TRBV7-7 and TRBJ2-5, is GAGVSQSPRYKVTKRGQDVTLRCDPISSHATLYWYQQALGQGPEFLTYFNYEAQPDKSGLPSDRFSAERPEGSISTLTIQRTEQRDSAMYRCASSWLRASETQYFGPGTRLLVL.

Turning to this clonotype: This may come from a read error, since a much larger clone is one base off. DNA of the CDR3: TGTGCCAGCTCACCATTTTGTGACAGGGCAAATTCACCCCTCCACTTT. Its translation is CASSPFCDRANSPLHF. The chain recombines TRBV18 with TRBJ1-6; 7 bases map to TRBD1. The CDR3 contains 16 residues. V shed 2 bases, J shed 7 bases, and the junction held 8 bases outside the gene matches. CDR1 is KGHSH and CDR2 is LQKENI in the germline V gene. Combining the CDR3 with reference TRBV18 and TRBJ1-6 gives the whole variable domain NAGVMQNPRHLVRRRGQEARLRCSPMKGHSHVYWYRQLPEEGLKFMVYLQKENIIDESGMPKERFSAEFPKEGPSILRIQQVVRGDSAAYFCASSPFCDRANSPLHFGNGTRLTVT.

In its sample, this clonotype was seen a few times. In DNA form, the CDR3 reads TGTGCCATCACCGGGGAGGTGAACACTGAAGCTTTCTTT. Translated: CAITGEVNTEAFF. This chain connects TRBV10-3 to TRBJ1-1, with D unresolved. Trimming pared 7 bases from V and 0 bases from J, leaving 9 bases between. Looked up from germline, CDR1 is ENHRY and CDR2 is SYGVKD. This CDR3 contains 13 residues.

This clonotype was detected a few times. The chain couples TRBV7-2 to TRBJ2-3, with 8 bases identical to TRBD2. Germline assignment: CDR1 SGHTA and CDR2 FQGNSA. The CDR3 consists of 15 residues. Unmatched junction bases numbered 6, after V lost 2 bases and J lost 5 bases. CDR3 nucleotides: TGTGCCAGCAGCTTAATTCCCCTAGCGGGAGATACGCAGTATTTT. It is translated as CASSLIPLAGDTQYF. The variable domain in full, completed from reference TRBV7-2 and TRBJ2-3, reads GAGVSQSPSNKVTEKGKDVELRCDPISGHTALYWYRQSLGQGLEFLIYFQGNSAPDKSGLPSDRFSAERTGGSVSTLTIQRTQQEDSAVYLCASSLIPLAGDTQYFGPGTRLTVL.

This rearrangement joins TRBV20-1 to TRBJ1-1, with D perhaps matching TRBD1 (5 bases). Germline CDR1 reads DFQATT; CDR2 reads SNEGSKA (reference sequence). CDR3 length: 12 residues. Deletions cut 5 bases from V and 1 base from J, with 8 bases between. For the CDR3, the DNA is TGCAGTGCTGGGGGGAGGAACACTGAAGCTTTCTTT. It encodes CSAGGRNTEAFF.

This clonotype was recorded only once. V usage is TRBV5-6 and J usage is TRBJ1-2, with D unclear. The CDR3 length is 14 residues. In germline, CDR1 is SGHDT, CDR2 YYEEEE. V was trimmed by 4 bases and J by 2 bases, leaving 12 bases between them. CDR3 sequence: CASSRVFENYGYTF. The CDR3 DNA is TGTGCCAGCAGCCGAGTTTTCGAGAACTATGGCTACACCTTC.

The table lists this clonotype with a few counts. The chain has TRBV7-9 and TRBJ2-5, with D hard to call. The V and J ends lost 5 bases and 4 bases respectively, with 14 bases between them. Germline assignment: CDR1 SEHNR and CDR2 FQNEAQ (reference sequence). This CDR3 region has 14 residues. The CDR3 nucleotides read TGTGCCAGCAGCCCCGTCCCGTTTGGAGAGACCCAGTACTTC. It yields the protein CASSPVPFGETQYF.

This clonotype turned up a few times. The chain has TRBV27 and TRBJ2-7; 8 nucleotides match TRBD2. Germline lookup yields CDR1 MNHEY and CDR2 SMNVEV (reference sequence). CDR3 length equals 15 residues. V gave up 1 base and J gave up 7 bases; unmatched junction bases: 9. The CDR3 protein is CASSLLGLGMWEQYF. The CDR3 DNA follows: TGTGCCAGCAGTTTATTGGGACTAGGGATGTGGGAGCAGTACTTC.

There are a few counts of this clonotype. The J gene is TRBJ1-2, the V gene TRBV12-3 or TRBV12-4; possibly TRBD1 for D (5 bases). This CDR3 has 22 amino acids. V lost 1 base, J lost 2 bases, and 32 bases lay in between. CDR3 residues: CASSLGALRGILSKGRNYGYTF. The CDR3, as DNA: TGTGCCAGCAGTTTAGGGGCCCTGAGGGGCATCCTGTCTAAGGGACGGAACTATGGCTACACCTTC.

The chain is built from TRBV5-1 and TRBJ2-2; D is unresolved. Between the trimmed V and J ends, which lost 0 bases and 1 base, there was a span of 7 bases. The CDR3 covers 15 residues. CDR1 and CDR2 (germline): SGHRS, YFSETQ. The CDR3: CASSLVIQNTGELFF. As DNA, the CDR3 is TGCGCCAGCAGCTTGGTCATACAGAACACCGGGGAGCTGTTTTTT.

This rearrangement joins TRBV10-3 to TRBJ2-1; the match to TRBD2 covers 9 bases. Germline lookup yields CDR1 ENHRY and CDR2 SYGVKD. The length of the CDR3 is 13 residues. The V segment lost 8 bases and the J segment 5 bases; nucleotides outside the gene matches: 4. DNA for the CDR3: TGTGCCATCGGGGCGGGAGGGAACAATGAGCAGTTCTTC. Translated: CAIGAGGNNEQFF.

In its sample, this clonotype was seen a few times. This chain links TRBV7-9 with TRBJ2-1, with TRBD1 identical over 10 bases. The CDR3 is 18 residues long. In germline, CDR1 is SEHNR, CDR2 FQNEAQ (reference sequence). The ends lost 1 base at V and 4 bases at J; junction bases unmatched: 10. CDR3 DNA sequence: TGTGCCAGCAGCTTAGGATCTTCCGGGACAGGGGTATACAATGAGCAGTTCTTC. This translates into CASSLGSSGTGVYNEQFF.

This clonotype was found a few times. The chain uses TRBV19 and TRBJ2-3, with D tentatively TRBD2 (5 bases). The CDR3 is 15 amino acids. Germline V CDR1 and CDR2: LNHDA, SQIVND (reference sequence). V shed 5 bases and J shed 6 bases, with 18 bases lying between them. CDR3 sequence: CASSFYGSRGDTQYF. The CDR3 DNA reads TGTGCCAGTAGTTTCTACGGCTCTAGAGGGGATACGCAGTATTTT.

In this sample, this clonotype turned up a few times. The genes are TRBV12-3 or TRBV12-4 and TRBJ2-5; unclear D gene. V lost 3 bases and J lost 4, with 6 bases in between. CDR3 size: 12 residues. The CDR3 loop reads CASSFPGETQYF. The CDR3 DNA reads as TGTGCCAGCAGTTTCCCGGGAGAGACCCAGTACTTC.

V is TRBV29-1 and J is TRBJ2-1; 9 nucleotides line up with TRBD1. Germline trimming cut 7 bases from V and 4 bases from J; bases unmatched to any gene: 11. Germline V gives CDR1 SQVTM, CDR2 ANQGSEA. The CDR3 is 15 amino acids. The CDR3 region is CSAPRGTGPYNEQFF. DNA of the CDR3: TGCAGCGCCCCACGGGGGACAGGGCCATACAATGAGCAGTTCTTC.

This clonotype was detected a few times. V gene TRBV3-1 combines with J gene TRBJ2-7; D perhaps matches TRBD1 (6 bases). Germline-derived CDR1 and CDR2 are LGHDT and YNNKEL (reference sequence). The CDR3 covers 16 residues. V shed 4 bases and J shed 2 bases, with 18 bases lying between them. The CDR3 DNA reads TGTGCCAGCAGCCCGAGTTTTAAGACAGGAGCCTACGAGCAGTACTTC. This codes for CASSPSFKTGAYEQYF.

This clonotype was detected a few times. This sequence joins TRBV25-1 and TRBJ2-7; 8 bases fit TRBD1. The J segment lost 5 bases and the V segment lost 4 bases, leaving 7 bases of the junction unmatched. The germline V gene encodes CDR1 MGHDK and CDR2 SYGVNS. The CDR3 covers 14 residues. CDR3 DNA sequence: TGTGCCAGCAGTGGACAGGGGTTCTTCCACGAGCAGTACTTC. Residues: CASSGQGFFHEQYF.

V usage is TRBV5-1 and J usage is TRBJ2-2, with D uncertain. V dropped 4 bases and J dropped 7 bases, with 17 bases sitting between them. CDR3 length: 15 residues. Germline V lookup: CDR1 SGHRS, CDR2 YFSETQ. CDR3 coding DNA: TGCGCCAGCAGCCGCCATCCCGAGGTGAACGGGGAGCTGTTTTTT. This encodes CASSRHPEVNGELFF.

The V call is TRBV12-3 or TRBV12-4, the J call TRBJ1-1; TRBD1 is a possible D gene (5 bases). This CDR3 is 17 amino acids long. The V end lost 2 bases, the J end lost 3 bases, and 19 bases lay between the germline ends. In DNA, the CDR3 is TGTGCCAGCAGTTTATTGACAGTCAGAGGGATTCACACTGAAGCTTTCTTT. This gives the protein CASSLLTVRGIHTEAFF.